Each of the 10 T cell receptor beta chains below was sequenced from the same sample in a study of OX40 agonist ivuxolimab in advanced cancers. Using immunoSEQ multiplex PCR, the repertoire was profiled, and TCRdb retains in-frame clones only, with some absent. Of some 76,000 clones in the sample, 93% were seen once. Sequenced here: CD4+ or CD8+ T cells sorted from blood, sampled in a trial of the OX40 agonist ivuxolimab. These receptors originate from an adult with an advanced solid tumor such as melanoma, head and neck, liver or kidney cancer.

This clone was recorded a few times. The chain uses TRBV23-1 and TRBJ1-6, with TRBD1 matching over 7 bases. TRBV23-1 is identified as an open reading frame with a role that is uncertain. CDR3 length equals 15 residues. Trimming removed 6 bases from V and 8 bases from J; junction bases left unmatched: 10. The CDR3 nucleotides are TGCGCCAGCAGGCCAACCGGGACAGTATATTCACCCCTCCACTTT. Translation: CASRPTGTVYSPLHF.

V and J are TRBV5-6 and TRBJ1-5; possible D gene TRBD1, 6 bases. Trimming cost V 0 bases and J 6 bases, with 10 bases left between them. The CDR3 has 14 residues. Germline CDR1 SGHDT, CDR2 YYEEEE. The CDR3 DNA sequence: TGTGCCAGCAGCTTGGGGGGGCGCGGTCAGCCCCAGCATTTT. Protein: CASSLGGRGQPQHF.

The rearrangement uses TRBV19 and TRBJ2-7; D might be TRBD1 or TRBD2, each matching 5 bases. Germline lookup yields CDR1 LNHDA and CDR2 SQIVND (reference sequence). V was shortened by 3 bases and J by 0 bases, with 12 bases between the two germline ends. The CDR3 extends over 15 amino acids. The CDR3 region has the DNA TGTGCCAGTAGTATGTCGGCAGGGAGCTCCTACGAGCAGTACTTC. This codes for CASSMSAGSSYEQYF. The full variable domain, rest sourced from reference TRBV19 and TRBJ2-7, is DGGITQSPKYLFRKEGQNVTLSCEQNLNHDAMYWYRQDPGQGLRLIYYSQIVNDFQKGDIAEGYSVSREKKESFPLTVTSAQKNPTAFYLCASSMSAGSSYEQYFGPGTRLTVT.

V and J are TRBV2 and TRBJ1-1; 12 bases are a match to TRBD1. CDR1 is SNHLY and CDR2 is FYNNEI in the germline V gene. The CDR3 is 16 amino acids. V shed 7 bases, J shed 5 bases, and the junction held 11 bases outside the gene matches. As DNA, the CDR3 is TGTGCCAGCAAAACCGGGACAGGGGGCTGGGGGACTGAAGCTTTCTTT. Its protein is CASKTGTGGWGTEAFF.

V and J are TRBV5-1 and TRBJ2-5; D may be TRBD1 (5 bases). The germline V gene has CDR1 SGHRS and CDR2 YFSETQ. Trimming left V 3 bases short and J 1 base short, with 13 bases between. CDR3 length: 15 residues. The CDR3 loop reads CASSSIFQGQETQYF. CDR3 nucleotide sequence: TGCGCCAGCAGCTCGATCTTCCAGGGCCAAGAGACCCAGTACTTC.

The gene calls are TRBV12-5 and TRBJ1-1; D is perhaps TRBD1 (5 bases). The V end was cut by 8 bases, the J end by 4 bases, with 17 bases between. Germline V gene data show CDR1 as LGHNT and CDR2 as FRNRAP. The CDR3 is 14 residues long. The CDR3 sequence is CASCRGASVTEAFF. The CDR3 nucleotides are TGTGCTAGTTGTAGGGGCGCTTCGGTCACTGAAGCTTTCTTT.

The chain recombines TRBV9 with TRBJ2-2; 7 bases match TRBD2. The CDR3 sequence is 16 residues long. The J segment lost 4 bases and the V segment lost 3 bases, leaving 9 bases of the junction unmatched. In germline, CDR1 is SGDLS, CDR2 YYNGEE. Here the CDR3 DNA reads TGTGCCAGCAGCGACATCGGGGGGAGAACCACCGGGGAGCTGTTTTTT. Translating gives CASSDIGGRTTGELFF.

The genes are TRBV27 and TRBJ2-1; 9 nucleotides line up with TRBD2. In germline, CDR1 is MNHEY, CDR2 SMNVEV (reference sequence). This CDR3 is built from 15 residues. V lost 3 bases, J lost 0 bases, and 0 bases stayed unmatched. The chain's CDR3 is CASSFSGSSYNEQFF. DNA for the CDR3: TGTGCCAGCAGTTTTAGCGGGAGCTCCTACAATGAGCAGTTCTTC.

The gene calls are TRBV25-1 and TRBJ2-5; TRBD1 matches 9 bases. This CDR3 has 16 residues. CDR1 is MGHDK and CDR2 is SYGVNS in the germline V gene. The ends lost 2 bases at V and 3 bases at J; junction bases unmatched: 7. CDR3 sequence reads: CASSEPPWTGEETQYF. The DNA of the CDR3 is TGTGCCAGCAGTGAACCCCCATGGACAGGGGAAGAGACCCAGTACTTC. The variable domain in full, completed from reference TRBV25-1 and TRBJ2-5, reads EADIYQTPRYLVIGTGKKITLECSQTMGHDKMYWYQQDPGMELHLIHYSYGVNSTEKGDLSSESTVSRIRTEHFPLTLESARPSHTSQYLCASSEPPWTGEETQYFGPGTRLLVL.

The chain has TRBV27 and TRBJ2-7; 7 nucleotides align to TRBD1. Per the germline V gene, CDR1 is MNHEY and CDR2 is SMNVEV (reference sequence). With V trimmed by 5 bases and J by 5 bases, 12 bases remained unmatched. This CDR3 has 15 residues. The CDR3: CASSPFGRGNHEQYF. In DNA, the CDR3 is TGTGCCAGCAGTCCCTTTGGCAGGGGGAACCACGAGCAGTACTTC.